Given below is one TCR beta chain in context. The antigen is undetermined. Researchers attached unique molecular identifiers to individual cDNA molecules. From the 5' RACE reads, TCRdb called clonotypes with MiXCR, one entry per CDR3 protein. Here the sample spans tens of thousands of distinct CDR3 sequences, 10% to 15% being singletons. CDR3 length equals 18 residues. With 2 bases removed from V and 7 bases from J, the gap between germline ends came to 21 bases. The germline gives CDR1 SGHTA, CDR2 FQGNSA. This entry comes from a study of early T cells in non-severe SARS-CoV-2 infection. Whole-study results and caveats: Using VDJdb, the matching emphasized anti-spike CD8 responses while missing private and CD4 specificities.

The TCR originated in an adult who was a healthcare worker with PCR-confirmed SARS-CoV-2 infection or an uninfected control (not recorded which). The chain employs TRBV7-2 and TRBJ1-6, with a possible D match to TRBD1 (5 bases). Sequencing was performed on whole blood. In DNA form, the CDR3 reads TGTGCCAGCAGCTTATTGGTATCGACAGTGGGCACGAATTCACCCCTCCACTTT. Residues: CASSLLVSTVGTNSPLHF.